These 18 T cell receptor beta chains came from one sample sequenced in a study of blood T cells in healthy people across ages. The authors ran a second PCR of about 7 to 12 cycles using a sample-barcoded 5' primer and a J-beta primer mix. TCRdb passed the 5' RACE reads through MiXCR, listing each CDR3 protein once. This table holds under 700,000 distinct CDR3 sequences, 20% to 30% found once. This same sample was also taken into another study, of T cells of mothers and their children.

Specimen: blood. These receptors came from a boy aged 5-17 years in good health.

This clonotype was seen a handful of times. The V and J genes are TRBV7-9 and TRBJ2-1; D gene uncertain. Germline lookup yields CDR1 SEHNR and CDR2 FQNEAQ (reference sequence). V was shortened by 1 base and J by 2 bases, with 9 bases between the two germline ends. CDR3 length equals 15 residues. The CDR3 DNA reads TGTGCCAGCAGCTTAGATGTAGGTCCCTACAATGAGCAGTTCTTC. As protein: CASSLDVGPYNEQFF.

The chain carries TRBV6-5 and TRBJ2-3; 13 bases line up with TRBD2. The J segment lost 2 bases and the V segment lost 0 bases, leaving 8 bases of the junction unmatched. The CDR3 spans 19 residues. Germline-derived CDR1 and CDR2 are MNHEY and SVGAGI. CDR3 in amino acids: CASSYSIGLAGEDTDTQYF. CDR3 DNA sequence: TGTGCCAGCAGTTACTCCATTGGACTAGCGGGAGAGGACACAGATACGCAGTATTTT.

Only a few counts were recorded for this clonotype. The CDR3 DNA reads TGTGCCAGCAGCCGCGCCGGGACAGCAGACACCGGGGAGCTGTTTTTT. Translating gives CASSRAGTADTGELFF. The chain links TRBV14 to TRBJ2-2; TRBD1 matches 7 bases. Germline V gene sequence: CDR1 SGHDN, CDR2 FVKESK. V was pared by 4 bases and J by 3 bases, with 8 bases of the junction left unmatched. CDR3 length equals 16 residues. Looking up the rest from reference TRBV14 and TRBJ2-2 gives the full variable domain: EAGVTQFPSHSVIEKGQTVTLRCDPISGHDNLYWYRRVMGKEIKFLLHFVKESKQDESGMPNNRFLAERTGGTYSTLKVQPAELEDSGVYFCASSRAGTADTGELFFGEGSRLTVL.

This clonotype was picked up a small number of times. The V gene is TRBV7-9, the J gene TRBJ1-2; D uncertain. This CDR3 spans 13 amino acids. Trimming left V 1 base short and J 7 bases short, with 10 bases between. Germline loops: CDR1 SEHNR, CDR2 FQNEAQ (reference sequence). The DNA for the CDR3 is TGTGCCAGCAGCTTAGTAGGGTTTAGTGGCTACACCTTC. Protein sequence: CASSLVGFSGYTF.

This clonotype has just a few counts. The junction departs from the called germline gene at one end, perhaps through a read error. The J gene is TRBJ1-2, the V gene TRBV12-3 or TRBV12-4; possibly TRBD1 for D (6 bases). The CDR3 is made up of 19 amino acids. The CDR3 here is CASKEGVGALRTAKYGYTF. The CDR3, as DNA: TGTGCCAGCAAGGAAGGCGTGGGGGCGTTAAGGACAGCTAAGTATGGCTACACCTTC.

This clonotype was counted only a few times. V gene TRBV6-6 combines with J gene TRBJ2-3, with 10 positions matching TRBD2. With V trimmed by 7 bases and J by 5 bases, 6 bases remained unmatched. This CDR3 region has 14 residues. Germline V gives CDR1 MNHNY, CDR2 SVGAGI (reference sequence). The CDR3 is CASNRLAGEDTQYF. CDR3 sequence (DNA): TGTGCCAGCAACCGACTAGCGGGTGAAGATACGCAGTATTTT.

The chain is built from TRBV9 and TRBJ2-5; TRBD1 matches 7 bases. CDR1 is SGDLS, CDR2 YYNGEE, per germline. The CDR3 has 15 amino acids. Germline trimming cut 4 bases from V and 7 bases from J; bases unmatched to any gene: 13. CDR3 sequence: CASSTLTGEGGTQYF. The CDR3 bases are TGTGCCAGCAGCACACTTACAGGGGAAGGTGGGACCCAGTACTTC.

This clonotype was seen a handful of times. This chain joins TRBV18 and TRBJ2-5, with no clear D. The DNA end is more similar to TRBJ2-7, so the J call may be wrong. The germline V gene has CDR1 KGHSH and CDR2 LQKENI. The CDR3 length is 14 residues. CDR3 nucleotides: TGTGCCAGCTCAAGGGCGGAGCCCCACTACGAGCAGTACTTC. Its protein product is CASSRAEPHYEQYF.

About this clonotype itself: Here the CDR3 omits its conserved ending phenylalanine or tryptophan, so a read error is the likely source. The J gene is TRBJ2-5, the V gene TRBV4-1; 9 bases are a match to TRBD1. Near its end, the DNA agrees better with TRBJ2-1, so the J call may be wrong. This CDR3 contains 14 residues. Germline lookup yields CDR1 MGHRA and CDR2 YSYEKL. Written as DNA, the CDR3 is TGCGCCAGCAGCCAAGTAACAGGGGGCATTGAGCAGTTCCTC. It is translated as CASSQVTGGIEQFL.

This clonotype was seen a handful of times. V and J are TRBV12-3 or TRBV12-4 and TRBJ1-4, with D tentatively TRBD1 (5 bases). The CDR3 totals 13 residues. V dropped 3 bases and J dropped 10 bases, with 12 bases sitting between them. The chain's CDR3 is CASSLMGEGKLFF. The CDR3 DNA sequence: TGTGCCAGCAGTTTGATGGGGGAGGGAAAACTGTTTTTT.

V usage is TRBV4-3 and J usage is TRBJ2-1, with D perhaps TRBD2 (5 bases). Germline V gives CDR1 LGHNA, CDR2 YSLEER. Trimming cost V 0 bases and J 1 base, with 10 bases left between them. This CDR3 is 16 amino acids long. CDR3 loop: CASSQERPGSYNEQFF. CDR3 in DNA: TGCGCCAGCAGCCAAGAGCGCCCGGGGTCCTACAATGAGCAGTTCTTC.

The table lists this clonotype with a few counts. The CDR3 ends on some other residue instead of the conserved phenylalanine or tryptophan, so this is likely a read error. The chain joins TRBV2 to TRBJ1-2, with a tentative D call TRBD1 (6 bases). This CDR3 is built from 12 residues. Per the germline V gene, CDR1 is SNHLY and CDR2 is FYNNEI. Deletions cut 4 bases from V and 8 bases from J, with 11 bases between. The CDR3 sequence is CASSVQGGGYTL. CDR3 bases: TGTGCCAGCAGTGTACAGGGTGGGGGCTACACCCTC.

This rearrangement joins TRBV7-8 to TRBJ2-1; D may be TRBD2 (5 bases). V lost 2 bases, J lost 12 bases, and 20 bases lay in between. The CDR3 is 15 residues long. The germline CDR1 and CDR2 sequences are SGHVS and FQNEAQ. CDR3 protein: CASSLTSYNDERQFF. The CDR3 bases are TGTGCCAGCAGCTTAACTAGTTATAACGATGAGCGGCAGTTCTTC.

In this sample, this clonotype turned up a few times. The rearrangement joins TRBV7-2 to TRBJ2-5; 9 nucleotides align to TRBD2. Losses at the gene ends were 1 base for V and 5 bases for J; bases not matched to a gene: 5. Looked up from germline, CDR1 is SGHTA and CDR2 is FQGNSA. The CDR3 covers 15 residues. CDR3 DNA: TGTGCCAGCAGCTTAGATAGCGGGAGAACGGAGACCCAGTACTTC. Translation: CASSLDSGRTETQYF.

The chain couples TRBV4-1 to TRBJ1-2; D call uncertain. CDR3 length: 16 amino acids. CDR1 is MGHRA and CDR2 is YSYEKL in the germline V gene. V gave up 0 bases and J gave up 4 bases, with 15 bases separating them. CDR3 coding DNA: TGCGCCAGCAGCCAAGATTATGACCAACCCTTCTATGGCTACACCTTC. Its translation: CASSQDYDQPFYGYTF.

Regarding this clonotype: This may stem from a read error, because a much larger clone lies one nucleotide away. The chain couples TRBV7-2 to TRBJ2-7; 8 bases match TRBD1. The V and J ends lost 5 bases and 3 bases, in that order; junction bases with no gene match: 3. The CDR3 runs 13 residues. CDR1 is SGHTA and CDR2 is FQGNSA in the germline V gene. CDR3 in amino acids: CASSGDRLYEQYF. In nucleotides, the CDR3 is TGTGCCAGCAGCGGGGACAGGCTCTACGAGCAGTACTTC.

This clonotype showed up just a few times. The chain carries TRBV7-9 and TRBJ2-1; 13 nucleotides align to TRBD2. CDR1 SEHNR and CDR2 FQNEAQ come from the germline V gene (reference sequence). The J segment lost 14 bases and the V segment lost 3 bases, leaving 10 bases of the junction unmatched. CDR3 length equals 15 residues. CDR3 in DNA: TGTGCCAGCAGCTTCGGGACTAGCGGGAACGAACTAGAGTTCTTC. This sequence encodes CASSFGTSGNELEFF.

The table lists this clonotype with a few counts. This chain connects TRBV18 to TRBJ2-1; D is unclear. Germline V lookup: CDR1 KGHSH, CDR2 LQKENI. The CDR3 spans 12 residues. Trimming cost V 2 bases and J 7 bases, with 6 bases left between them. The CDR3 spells CASSPMGNEQFF. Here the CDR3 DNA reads TGTGCCAGCTCACCAATGGGAAATGAGCAGTTCTTC.